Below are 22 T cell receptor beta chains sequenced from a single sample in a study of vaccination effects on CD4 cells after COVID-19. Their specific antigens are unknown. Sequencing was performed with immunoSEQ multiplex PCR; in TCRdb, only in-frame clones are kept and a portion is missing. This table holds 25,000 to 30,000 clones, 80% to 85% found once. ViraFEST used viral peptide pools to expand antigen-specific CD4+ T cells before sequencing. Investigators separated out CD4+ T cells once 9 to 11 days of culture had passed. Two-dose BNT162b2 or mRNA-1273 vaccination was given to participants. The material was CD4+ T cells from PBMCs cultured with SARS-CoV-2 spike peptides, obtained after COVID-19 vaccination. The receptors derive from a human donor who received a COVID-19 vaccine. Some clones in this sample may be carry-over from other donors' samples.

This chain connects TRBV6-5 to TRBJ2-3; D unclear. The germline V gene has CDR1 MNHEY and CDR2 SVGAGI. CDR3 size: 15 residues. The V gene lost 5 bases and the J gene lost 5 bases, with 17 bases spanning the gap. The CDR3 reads CASSRIPTGGDTQYF. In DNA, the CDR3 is TGTGCCAGCAGTAGGATCCCAACGGGTGGAGATACGCAGTATTTT.

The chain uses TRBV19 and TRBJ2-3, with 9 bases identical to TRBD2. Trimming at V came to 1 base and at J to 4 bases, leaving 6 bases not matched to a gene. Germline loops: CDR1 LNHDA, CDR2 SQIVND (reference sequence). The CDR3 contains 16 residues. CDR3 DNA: TGTGCCAGTAGTATAGGTCCTAGCGGGGCGTCAGATACGCAGTATTTT. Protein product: CASSIGPSGASDTQYF.

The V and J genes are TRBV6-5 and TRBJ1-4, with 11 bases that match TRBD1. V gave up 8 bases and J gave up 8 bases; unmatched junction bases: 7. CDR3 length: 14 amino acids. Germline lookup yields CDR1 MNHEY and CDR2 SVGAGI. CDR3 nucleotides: TGTGCCAGCCGGGACAGGGGGAGAGGGGAAAAACTGTTTTTT. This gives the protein CASRDRGRGEKLFF.

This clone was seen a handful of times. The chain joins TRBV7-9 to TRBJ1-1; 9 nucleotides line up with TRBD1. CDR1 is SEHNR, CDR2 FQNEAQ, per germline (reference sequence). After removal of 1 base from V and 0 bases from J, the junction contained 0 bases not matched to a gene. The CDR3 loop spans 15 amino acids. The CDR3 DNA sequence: TGTGCCAGCAGCTTAGGACAGGGGGTGAACACTGAAGCTTTCTTT. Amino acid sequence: CASSLGQGVNTEAFF.

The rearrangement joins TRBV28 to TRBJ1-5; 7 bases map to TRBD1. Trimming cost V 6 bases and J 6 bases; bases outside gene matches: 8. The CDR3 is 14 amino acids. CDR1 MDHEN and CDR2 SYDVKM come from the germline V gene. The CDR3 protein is CASSSGTGVQPQHF. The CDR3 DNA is TGTGCCAGCAGCTCCGGCACAGGGGTTCAGCCCCAGCATTTT.

CDR3 protein: CASSPTGTTEAFF. Written as DNA, the CDR3 is TGTGCCAGCAGCCCTACCGGGACTACTGAAGCTTTCTTT. The chain has TRBV7-3 and TRBJ1-1; TRBD1 is a possible D gene (5 bases). The CDR3 runs to 13 residues. The V gene lost 5 bases and the J gene lost 5 bases, with 12 bases spanning the gap. Germline assignment: CDR1 SGHTA and CDR2 FQGTGA.

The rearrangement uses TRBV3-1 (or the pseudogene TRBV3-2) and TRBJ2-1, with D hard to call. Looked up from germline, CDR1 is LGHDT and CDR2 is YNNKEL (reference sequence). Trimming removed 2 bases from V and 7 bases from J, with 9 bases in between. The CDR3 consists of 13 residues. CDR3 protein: CASSQRLGNEQFF. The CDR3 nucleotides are TGTGCCAGCAGCCAAAGATTGGGAAATGAGCAGTTCTTC.

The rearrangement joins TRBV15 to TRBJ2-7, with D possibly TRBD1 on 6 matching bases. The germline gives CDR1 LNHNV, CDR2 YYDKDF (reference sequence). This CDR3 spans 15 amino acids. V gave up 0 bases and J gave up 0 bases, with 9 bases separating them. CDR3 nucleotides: TGTGCCACCAGCAGAGAGGGCAGGGGCTCCTACGAGCAGTACGTC. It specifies CATSREGRGSYEQYV.

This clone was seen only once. The CDR3 loop reads CASRPDRVDEKLFF. CDR3 DNA sequence: TGCGCCAGCAGACCCGACAGGGTGGACGAAAAACTGTTTTTT. The V call is TRBV5-1, the J call TRBJ1-4, with 7 bases identical to TRBD1. Germline CDR1 reads SGHRS; CDR2 reads YFSETQ. The junction had 9 bases not matched to a gene; V was cut back by 5 bases and J by 8 bases. CDR3 length: 14 amino acids.

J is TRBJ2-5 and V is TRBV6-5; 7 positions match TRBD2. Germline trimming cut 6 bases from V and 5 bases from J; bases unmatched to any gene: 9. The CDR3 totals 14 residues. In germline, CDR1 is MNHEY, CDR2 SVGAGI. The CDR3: CASRGFGEGETQYF. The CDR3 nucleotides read TGTGCCAGCAGGGGATTCGGGGAGGGGGAGACCCAGTACTTC.

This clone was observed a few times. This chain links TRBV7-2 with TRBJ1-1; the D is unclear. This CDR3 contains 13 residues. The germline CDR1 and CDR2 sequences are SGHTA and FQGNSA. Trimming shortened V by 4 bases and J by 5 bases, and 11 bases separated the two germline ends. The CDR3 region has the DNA TGTGCCAGCAGCTCGGATGGGAGAACTGAAGCTTTCTTT. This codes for CASSSDGRTEAFF.

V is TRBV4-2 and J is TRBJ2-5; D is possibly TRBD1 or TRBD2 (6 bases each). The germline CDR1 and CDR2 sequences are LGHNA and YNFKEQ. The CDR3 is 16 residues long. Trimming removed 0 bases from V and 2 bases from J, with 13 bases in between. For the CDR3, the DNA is TGTGCCAGCAGCCAAGATTGGGGGGCCGAGCAAGAGACCCAGTACTTC. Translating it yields CASSQDWGAEQETQYF.

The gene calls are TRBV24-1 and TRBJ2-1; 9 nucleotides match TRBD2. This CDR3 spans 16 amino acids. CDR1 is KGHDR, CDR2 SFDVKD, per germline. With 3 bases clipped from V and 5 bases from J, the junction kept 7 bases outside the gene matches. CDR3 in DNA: TGTGCCACCAGTGATCGAACGGGACTAGCCGACAATGAGCAGTTCTTC. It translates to CATSDRTGLADNEQFF.

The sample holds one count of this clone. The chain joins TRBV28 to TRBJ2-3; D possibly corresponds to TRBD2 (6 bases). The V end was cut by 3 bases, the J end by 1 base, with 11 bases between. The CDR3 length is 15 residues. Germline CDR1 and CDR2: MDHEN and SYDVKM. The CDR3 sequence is CASSFPASGTDTQYF. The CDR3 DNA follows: TGTGCCAGCAGTTTCCCCGCTAGCGGCACAGATACGCAGTATTTT.

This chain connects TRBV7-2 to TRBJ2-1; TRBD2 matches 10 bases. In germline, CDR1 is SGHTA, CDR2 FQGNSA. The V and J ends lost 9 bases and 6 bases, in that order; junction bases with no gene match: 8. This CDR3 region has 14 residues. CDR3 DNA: TGTGCCAGTACAAAACTAGCGGGGACCAATGAGCAGTTCTTC. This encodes CASTKLAGTNEQFF.

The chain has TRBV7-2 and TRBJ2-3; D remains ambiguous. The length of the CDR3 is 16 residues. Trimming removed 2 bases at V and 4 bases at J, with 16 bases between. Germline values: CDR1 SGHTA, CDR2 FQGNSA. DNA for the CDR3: TGTGCCAGCAGCTTATTCCCAGGAGTTGGCGCAGATACGCAGTATTTT. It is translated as CASSLFPGVGADTQYF.

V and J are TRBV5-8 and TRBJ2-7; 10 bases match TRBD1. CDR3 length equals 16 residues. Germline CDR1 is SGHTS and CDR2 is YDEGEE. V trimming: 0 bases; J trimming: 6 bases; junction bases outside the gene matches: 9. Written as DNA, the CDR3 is TGTGCCAGCAGCTTGGGGGTGGGGACAGGGGACCTCGAGCAGTACGTC. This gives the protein CASSLGVGTGDLEQYV.

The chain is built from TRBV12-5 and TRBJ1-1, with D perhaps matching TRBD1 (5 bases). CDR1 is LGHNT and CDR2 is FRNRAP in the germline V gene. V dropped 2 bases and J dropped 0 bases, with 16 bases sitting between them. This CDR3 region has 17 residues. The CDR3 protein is CASGLSWGRVMNTEAFF. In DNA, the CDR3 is TGTGCTAGTGGTTTGAGCTGGGGCAGGGTAATGAACACTGAAGCTTTCTTT.

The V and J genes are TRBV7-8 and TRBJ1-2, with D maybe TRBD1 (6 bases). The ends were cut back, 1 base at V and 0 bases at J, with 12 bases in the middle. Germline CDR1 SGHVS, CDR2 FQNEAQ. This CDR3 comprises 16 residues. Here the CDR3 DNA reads TGTGCCAGCAGCTTAGTAACAGGGAGAGCTAACTATGGCTACACCTTC. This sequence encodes CASSLVTGRANYGYTF.

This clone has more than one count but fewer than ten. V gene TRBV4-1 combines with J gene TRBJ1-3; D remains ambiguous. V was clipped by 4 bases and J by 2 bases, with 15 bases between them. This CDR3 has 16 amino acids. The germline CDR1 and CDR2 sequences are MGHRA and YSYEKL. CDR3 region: CASSLLVTGPGNTIYF. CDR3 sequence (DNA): TGCGCCAGCAGCCTCCTCGTGACGGGCCCTGGAAACACCATATATTTT.

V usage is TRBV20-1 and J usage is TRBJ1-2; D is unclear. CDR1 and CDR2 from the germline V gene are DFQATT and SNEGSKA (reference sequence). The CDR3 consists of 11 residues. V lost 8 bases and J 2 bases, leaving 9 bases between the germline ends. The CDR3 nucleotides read TGCAGTACTCAGCAAAACTATGGCTACACCTTC. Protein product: CSTQQNYGYTF.

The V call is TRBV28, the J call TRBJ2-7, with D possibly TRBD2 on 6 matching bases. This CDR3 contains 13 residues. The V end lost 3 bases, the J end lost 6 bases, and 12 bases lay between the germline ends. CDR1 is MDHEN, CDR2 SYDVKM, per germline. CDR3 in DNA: TGTGCCAGCAGTTTTCAGGGTAGCGGCGAGCAGTACGTC. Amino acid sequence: CASSFQGSGEQYV.